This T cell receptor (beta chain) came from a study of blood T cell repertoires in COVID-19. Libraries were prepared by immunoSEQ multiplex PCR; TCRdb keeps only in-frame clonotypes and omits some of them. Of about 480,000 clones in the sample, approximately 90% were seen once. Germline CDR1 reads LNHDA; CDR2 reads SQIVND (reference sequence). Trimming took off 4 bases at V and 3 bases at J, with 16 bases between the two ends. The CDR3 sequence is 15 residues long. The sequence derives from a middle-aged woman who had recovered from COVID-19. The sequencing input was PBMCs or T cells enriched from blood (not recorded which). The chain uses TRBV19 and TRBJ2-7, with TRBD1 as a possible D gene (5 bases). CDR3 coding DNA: TGTGCCAGTAGTACATCGAGCAGGGCCAACTACGAGCAGTACTTC. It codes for CASSTSSRANYEQYF.